The clone carrying this T cell receptor beta chain has ten or more counts. Its target is not known. Combining a sample-barcoded 5' primer with a J-beta primer mix, a second PCR ran for roughly 7 to 11 cycles. Sequencing yielded, for each sample, at least 3 million paired-end reads carrying CDR3. TCRdb re-called the 5' RACE reads through MiXCR, storing one row per CDR3 protein. The data show some 900,000 distinct CDR3 sequences, around 30% seen once. The sample comes from a study of blood T cells in healthy people across ages. Study in general: Through template switching, about one barcoded beta molecule was captured per two T cells, as measured in model experiments.

Germline V gives CDR1 SQVTM, CDR2 ANQGSEA. The J segment lost 6 bases and the V segment lost 2 bases, leaving 4 bases of the junction unmatched. This CDR3 contains 13 residues. Study-wide results and caveats: Those diversity estimates obtained from one million T cells were thought to be underestimates. A roughly linear fall in TCR beta diversity per million T cells was seen with increasing age.

The TCR sequence derives from a woman of 80 years or more in good health. The rearrangement uses TRBV29-1 and TRBJ2-1; TRBD2 aligns across 7 bases. Sequencing was performed on blood. CDR3 loop: CSVEKLAGNEQFF. Written as DNA, the CDR3 is TGCAGCGTTGAAAAGTTAGCGGGCAATGAGCAGTTCTTC.